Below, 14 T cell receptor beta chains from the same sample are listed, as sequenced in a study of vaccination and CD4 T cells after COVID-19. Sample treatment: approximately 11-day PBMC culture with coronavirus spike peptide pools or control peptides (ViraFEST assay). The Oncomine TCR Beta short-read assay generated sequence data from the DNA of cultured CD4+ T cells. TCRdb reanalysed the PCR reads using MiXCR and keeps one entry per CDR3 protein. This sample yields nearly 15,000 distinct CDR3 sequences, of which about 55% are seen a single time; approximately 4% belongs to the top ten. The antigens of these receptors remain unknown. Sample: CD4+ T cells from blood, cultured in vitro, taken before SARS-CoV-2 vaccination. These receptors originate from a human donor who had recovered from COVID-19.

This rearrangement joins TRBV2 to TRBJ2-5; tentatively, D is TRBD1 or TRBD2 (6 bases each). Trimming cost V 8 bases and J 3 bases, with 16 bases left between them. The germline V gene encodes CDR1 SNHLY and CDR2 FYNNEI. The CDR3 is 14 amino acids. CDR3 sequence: CASLIAEGEETQYF. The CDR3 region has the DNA TGTGCCAGCTTAATAGCGGAGGGGGAAGAGACCCAGTACTTC.

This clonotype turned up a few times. CDR3 loop: CASSLEQGRSTEAFF. DNA of the CDR3: TGTGCCAGCAGTCTAGAACAGGGACGATCAACTGAAGCTTTCTTT. The gene calls are TRBV27 and TRBJ1-1; a weak D match, TRBD1 (6 bases). Trimming stripped 5 bases from V and 5 bases from J, with 18 bases between. Germline lookup yields CDR1 MNHEY and CDR2 SMNVEV (reference sequence). The CDR3 spans 15 residues.

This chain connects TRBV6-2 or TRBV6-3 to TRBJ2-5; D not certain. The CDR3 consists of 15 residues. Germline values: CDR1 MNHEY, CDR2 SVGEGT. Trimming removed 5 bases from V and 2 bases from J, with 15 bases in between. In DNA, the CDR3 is TGTGCCAGCAGTAAAGGACCTCCTCCGCAAGAGACCCAGTACTTC. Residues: CASSKGPPPQETQYF.

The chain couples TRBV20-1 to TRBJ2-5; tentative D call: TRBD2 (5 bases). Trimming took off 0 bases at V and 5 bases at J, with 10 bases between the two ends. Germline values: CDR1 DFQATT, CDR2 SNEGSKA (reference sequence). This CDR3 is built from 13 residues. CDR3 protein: CSARETTGETQYF. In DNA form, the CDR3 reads TGCAGTGCTAGAGAGACTACCGGGGAGACCCAGTACTTC.

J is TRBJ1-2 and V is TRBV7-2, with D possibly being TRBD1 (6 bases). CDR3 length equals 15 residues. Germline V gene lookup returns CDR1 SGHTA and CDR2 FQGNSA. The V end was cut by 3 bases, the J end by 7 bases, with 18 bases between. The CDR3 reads CASSFSSGVNAGYTF. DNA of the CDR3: TGTGCCAGCAGCTTCAGCTCAGGGGTCAACGCTGGCTACACCTTC.

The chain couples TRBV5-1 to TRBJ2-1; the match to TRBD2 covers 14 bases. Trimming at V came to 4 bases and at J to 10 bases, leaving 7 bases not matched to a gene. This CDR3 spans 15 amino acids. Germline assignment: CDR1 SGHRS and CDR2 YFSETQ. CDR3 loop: CASSPGLAGVKEQFF. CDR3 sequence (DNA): TGCGCCAGCAGCCCGGGACTAGCGGGAGTCAAGGAGCAGTTCTTC.

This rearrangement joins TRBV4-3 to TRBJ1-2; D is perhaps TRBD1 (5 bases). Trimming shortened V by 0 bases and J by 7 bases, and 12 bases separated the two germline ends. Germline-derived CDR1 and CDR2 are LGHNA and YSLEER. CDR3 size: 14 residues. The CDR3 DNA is TGCGCCAGCAGCCAAGATTCGGGGGGAGGTGGCTACACCTTC. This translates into CASSQDSGGGGYTF.

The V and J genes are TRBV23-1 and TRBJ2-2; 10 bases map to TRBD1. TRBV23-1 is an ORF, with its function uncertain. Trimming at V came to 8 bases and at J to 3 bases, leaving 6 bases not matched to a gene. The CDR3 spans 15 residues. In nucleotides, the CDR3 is TGCGCCAGCCGACAGGGGGCGCGGTACACCGGGGAGCTGTTTTTT. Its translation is CASRQGARYTGELFF.

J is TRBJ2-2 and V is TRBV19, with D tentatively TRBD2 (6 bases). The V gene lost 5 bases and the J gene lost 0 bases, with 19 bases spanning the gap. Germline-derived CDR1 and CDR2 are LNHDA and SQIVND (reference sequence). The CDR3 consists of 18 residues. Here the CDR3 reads CASSARGGGAANTGELFF. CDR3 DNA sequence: TGTGCCAGTAGTGCCCGGGGAGGAGGGGCTGCGAACACCGGGGAGCTGTTTTTT.

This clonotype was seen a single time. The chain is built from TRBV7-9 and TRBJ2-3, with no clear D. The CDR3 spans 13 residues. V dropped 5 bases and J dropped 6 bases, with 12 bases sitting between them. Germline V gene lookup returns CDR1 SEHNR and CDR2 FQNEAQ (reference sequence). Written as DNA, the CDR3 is TGTGCCAGCAGCCCCCAGTTCAGGGATACGCAGTATTTT. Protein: CASSPQFRDTQYF. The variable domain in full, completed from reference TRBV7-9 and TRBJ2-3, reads DTGVSQNPRHKITKRGQNVTFRCDPISEHNRLYWYRQTLGQGPEFLTYFQNEAQLEKSRLLSDRFSAERPKGSFSTLEIQRTEQGDSAMYLCASSPQFRDTQYFGPGTRLTVL.

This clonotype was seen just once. CDR3 nucleotide sequence: TGTGCCAGCAGCTTGTCAGACGGTCAGCCCCAGCATTTT. It translates to CASSLSDGQPQHF. The chain has TRBV7-7 and TRBJ1-5; D gene uncertain. The CDR3 covers 13 residues. The germline CDR1 and CDR2 sequences are SSHAT and FNYEAQ (reference sequence). The germline V and J ends were trimmed by 3 bases and 6 bases, with 9 bases remaining between them. The complete variable domain, with remaining parts taken from reference TRBV7-7 and TRBJ1-5, reads GAGVSQSPRYKVTKRGQDVTLRCDPISSHATLYWYQQALGQGPEFLTYFNYEAQPDKSGLPSDRFSAERPEGSISTLTIQRTEQRDSAMYRCASSLSDGQPQHFGDGTRLSIL.

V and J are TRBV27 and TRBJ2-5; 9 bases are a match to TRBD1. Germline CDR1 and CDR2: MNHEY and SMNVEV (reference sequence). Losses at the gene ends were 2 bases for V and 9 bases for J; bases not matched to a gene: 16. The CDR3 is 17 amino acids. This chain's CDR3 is CASSLRADRGHKMAQYF. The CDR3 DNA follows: TGTGCCAGCAGTTTAAGGGCGGACAGGGGCCATAAAATGGCCCAGTACTTC.

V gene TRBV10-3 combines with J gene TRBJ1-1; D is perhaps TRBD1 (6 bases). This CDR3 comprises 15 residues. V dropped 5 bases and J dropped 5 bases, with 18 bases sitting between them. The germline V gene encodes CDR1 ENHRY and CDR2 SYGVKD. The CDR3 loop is CAISSDPGRGTEAFF. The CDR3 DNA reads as TGTGCCATCAGTTCTGACCCAGGGAGGGGGACTGAAGCTTTCTTT.

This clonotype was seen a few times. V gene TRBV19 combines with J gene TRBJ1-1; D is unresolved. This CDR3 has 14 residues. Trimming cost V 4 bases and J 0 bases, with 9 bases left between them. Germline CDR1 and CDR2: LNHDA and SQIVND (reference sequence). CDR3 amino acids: CASSTATVNTEAFF. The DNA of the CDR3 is TGTGCCAGTAGTACGGCGACTGTGAACACTGAAGCTTTCTTT.